One and the same sample provided the 18 T cell receptor beta chains below, sequenced in a study of Graves' ophthalmopathy and Graves' hyperthyroidism. Amplification targeted the TCR beta CDR3 regions, with RNA transcripts as the source material. A first-round RT-PCR used HTBI primers, followed by a second-round multiplex PCR. TCRdb reanalysed the multiplex PCR reads using MiXCR and keeps one entry per CDR3 protein. The repertoire holds some 520,000 distinct CDR3 sequences, with 13% to 15% as singletons. The sample was blood. The source is a woman in her twenties or thirties with Graves' ophthalmopathy.

This clonotype was seen at least ten times. The chain uses TRBV6-5 and TRBJ2-5; TRBD1 aligns across 7 bases. The CDR3 is 13 amino acids. J lost 5 bases, V lost 4 bases, and 4 bases had no gene match. Per germline, CDR1 MNHEY and CDR2 SVGAGI. The CDR3 DNA sequence: TGTGCCAGCAGTTCGACAGGGTGGGAGACCCAGTACTTC. It codes for CASSSTGWETQYF.

The sample holds a few counts of this clonotype. The CDR3 is CASSLGLQAGSGGYEQYF. The CDR3 bases are TGTGCCAGCAGCTTAGGACTCCAAGCGGGATCTGGGGGCTACGAGCAGTACTTC. The V and J genes are TRBV11-1 and TRBJ2-7; 7 bases are a match to TRBD2. There are 18 residues in the CDR3. J lost 3 bases, V lost 1 base, and 15 bases had no gene match. Germline V gene data show CDR1 as SGHAT and CDR2 as FQDESV (reference sequence).

The rearrangement joins TRBV20-1 to TRBJ1-2; TRBD1 aligns across 8 bases. J gave up 1 base and V 0 bases, and 7 bases lay outside the gene matches. CDR3 length: 16 amino acids. Germline CDR1 is DFQATT and CDR2 is SNEGSKA (reference sequence). CDR3 region: CSARDIQGAGNYGYTF. CDR3 sequence (DNA): TGCAGTGCTAGAGATATCCAGGGGGCTGGTAACTATGGCTACACCTTC.

The chain recombines TRBV12-5 with TRBJ2-5, with TRBD2 matching over 7 bases. CDR1 is LGHNT and CDR2 is FRNRAP in the germline V gene. The CDR3 covers 14 residues. V gave up 6 bases and J gave up 3 bases; unmatched junction bases: 7. CDR3 in amino acids: CASGHGTTEETQYF. Written as DNA, the CDR3 is TGTGCTAGTGGCCATGGGACTACTGAAGAGACCCAGTACTTC.

This clonotype was seen only a few times. Because it lacks the conserved phenylalanine or tryptophan at the end, this CDR3 is likely a read error. The chain has TRBV18 and TRBJ2-7; D perhaps matches TRBD1 (6 bases). The V and J ends lost 3 bases and 3 bases respectively, with 12 bases between them. CDR1 KGHSH and CDR2 LQKENI come from the germline V gene. This CDR3 comprises 14 residues. CDR3 in amino acids: CASSPTGKGYEQYL. DNA for the CDR3: TGTGCCAGCTCACCGACAGGAAAGGGCTACGAGCAGTACTTG.

This clonotype was seen repeatedly, ten times or more. V and J are TRBV2 and TRBJ1-6; no firm D call. The CDR3 has 15 residues. Germline V gene lookup returns CDR1 SNHLY and CDR2 FYNNEI. Trimming took off 4 bases at V and 7 bases at J, with 14 bases between the two ends. CDR3 sequence: CASSVYSVGNSPLHF. The CDR3 DNA follows: TGTGCCAGCAGTGTATACTCGGTCGGCAATTCACCCCTCCACTTT. Using reference TRBV2 and TRBJ1-6 for the parts outside the CDR3, the full variable domain is EPEVTQTPSHQVTQMGQEVILRCVPISNHLYFYWYRQILGQKVEFLVSFYNNEISEKSEIFDDQFSVERPDGSNFTLKIRSTKLEDSAMYFCASSVYSVGNSPLHFGNGTRLTVT.

This clonotype was seen more than once but under ten times. The chain combines TRBV7-8 with TRBJ2-2, with TRBD2 matching 14 bases. The CDR3 has 18 amino acids. J was trimmed by 1 base and V by 5 bases; bases with no gene match: 6. CDR1 and CDR2 (germline): SGHVS, FQNEAQ. The DNA of the CDR3 is TGTGCCAGCAGCCCCGGACTAGCGGGGGGCCAGAACACCGGGGAGCTGTTTTTT. It yields the protein CASSPGLAGGQNTGELFF.

This clonotype has ten or more counts. The chain is built from TRBV12-3 or TRBV12-4 and TRBJ1-1, with D possibly TRBD1 on 6 matching bases. Trimming removed 6 bases at V and 3 bases at J, with 17 bases between. The CDR3 sequence is 15 residues long. CDR3 region: CASSPPRQGYTEAFF. The DNA of the CDR3 is TGTGCCAGCAGCCCGCCCCGGCAGGGGTACACTGAAGCTTTCTTT.

This clonotype showed up many times. The CDR3 DNA is TGTGCTTCCAGAATAGGTCGCGAGCAGTACTTC. Encoded protein: CASRIGREQYF. V and J are TRBV28 and TRBJ2-7; D unclear. The CDR3 is 11 amino acids. Per germline, CDR1 MDHEN and CDR2 SYDVKM.

There are many counts of this clonotype. The chain couples TRBV12-3 or TRBV12-4 to TRBJ2-5, with a tentative D call TRBD1 (5 bases). The length of the CDR3 is 12 residues. V lost 7 bases and J lost 5, with 11 bases in between. CDR3 bases: TGTGCCAGCACCAGGGTTGGGGAGACCCAGTACTTC. As protein: CASTRVGETQYF.

In its sample, this clonotype was seen many times. The J gene is TRBJ2-5, the V gene TRBV13, with D perhaps assigned TRBD1 or TRBD2 (5 bases each). The CDR3 runs 13 residues. Trimming removed 8 bases at V and 1 base at J, with 11 bases between. Germline loops: CDR1 PRHDT, CDR2 FYEKMQ (reference sequence). This CDR3 is CASRGGGQETQYF. The CDR3 nucleotides are TGTGCCAGCCGGGGTGGGGGCCAAGAGACCCAGTACTTC.

This clonotype was seen at least ten times. The chain employs TRBV19 and TRBJ1-6; D gene unclear. The germline V and J ends were trimmed by 4 bases and 4 bases, with 14 bases remaining between them. The germline CDR1 and CDR2 sequences are LNHDA and SQIVND (reference sequence). CDR3 length equals 16 residues. CDR3 residues: CASSRRTEQYNSPLHF. CDR3 DNA sequence: TGTGCCAGTAGTAGACGGACGGAACAATATAATTCACCCCTCCACTTT. Based on the CDR3 plus reference TRBV19 and TRBJ1-6, the full variable domain is DGGITQSPKYLFRKEGQNVTLSCEQNLNHDAMYWYRQDPGQGLRLIYYSQIVNDFQKGDIAEGYSVSREKKESFPLTVTSAQKNPTAFYLCASSRRTEQYNSPLHFGNGTRLTVT.

Notes on this clonotype: A much larger clone lies a single base off, so this may be a read error. CDR3 DNA: TGTACCAGCAGTCAATTTTTAGGGAGCTCACCCCTCCACTTT. Its protein product is CTSSQFLGSSPLHF. The chain recombines TRBV2 with TRBJ1-6; unclear D gene. Germline V gene sequence: CDR1 SNHLY, CDR2 FYNNEI. The length of the CDR3 is 14 residues.

This chain uses TRBV30 with TRBJ2-2; D uncertain. Per germline, CDR1 GTSNPN and CDR2 SVGIG (reference sequence). V shed 0 bases and J shed 7 bases, with 9 bases lying between them. The CDR3 contains 13 residues. CDR3 DNA: TGTGCCTGGAGTGTACGGAGTAGCGGGGAGCTGTTTTTT. As protein: CAWSVRSSGELFF.

At least ten counts were recorded for this clonotype. This rearrangement joins TRBV12-3 or TRBV12-4 to TRBJ1-3, with D uncertain. V lost 6 bases to trimming and J lost 0 bases, with 9 bases between them. This CDR3 is built from 14 residues. In DNA form, the CDR3 reads TGTGCCAGCAGATCTCGGACCTCTGGAAACACCATATATTTT. Residues: CASRSRTSGNTIYF.

This clonotype occurred many times. The chain links TRBV3-1 to TRBJ1-1; the D is unclear. Trimming left V 3 bases short and J 3 bases short, with 14 bases between. The length of the CDR3 is 15 residues. From germline, CDR1 is LGHDT and CDR2 YNNKEL (reference sequence). The CDR3 sequence: CASSHRASGDTEAFF. Here the CDR3 DNA reads TGTGCCAGCAGCCACCGGGCTTCGGGAGACACTGAAGCTTTCTTT.

In its sample, this clonotype was seen many times. The chain employs TRBV6-5 and TRBJ1-1; D gene unclear. Germline V gives CDR1 MNHEY, CDR2 SVGAGI. Trimming removed 7 bases at V and 7 bases at J, with 19 bases between. This CDR3 contains 14 residues. CDR3 in DNA: TGTGCCAGCACTAAATCACGGGCCGGGAATGAAGCTTTCTTT. Amino acid sequence: CASTKSRAGNEAFF.

Many counts were recorded for this clonotype. The chain carries TRBV9 and TRBJ1-1; D is unresolved. Trimming left V 4 bases short and J 1 base short, with 14 bases between. Germline loops: CDR1 SGDLS, CDR2 YYNGEE. The CDR3 has 15 residues. CDR3 sequence reads: CASSPPDGKNTEAFF. The CDR3, as DNA: TGTGCCAGCAGCCCCCCCGATGGGAAGAACACTGAAGCTTTCTTT.